Shown below are 30 T cell receptor beta chains from a single sample sequenced in a study of blood T cell repertoires in COVID-19. Method: immunoSEQ multiplex PCR; TCRdb's copy keeps in-frame clones and lacks some. The table records about 130,000 clones, approximately 88% of them present only once. Sequences were obtained from peripheral blood. Every receptor here comes from a man aged 50-59 years with acute or convalescent COVID-19.

The rearrangement links TRBV5-1 to TRBJ1-1, with D unresolved. Trimming took off 4 bases at V and 7 bases at J, with 14 bases between the two ends. Germline V gene data show CDR1 as SGHRS and CDR2 as YFSETQ. This CDR3 is built from 13 residues. For the CDR3, the DNA is TGCGCCAGCAGCAGACCGGGATTCGATGAAGCTTTCTTT. Translating gives CASSRPGFDEAFF. Supplemented by reference TRBV5-1 and TRBJ1-1, the full variable domain reads KAGVTQTPRYLIKTRGQQVTLSCSPISGHRSVSWYQQTPGQGLQFLFEYFSETQRNKGNFPGRFSGRQFSNSRSEMNVSTLELGDSALYLCASSRPGFDEAFFGQGTRLTVV.

This chain links TRBV19 with TRBJ2-7; 13 nucleotides align to TRBD2. The junction had 3 bases not matched to a gene; V was cut back by 5 bases and J by 2 bases. The length of the CDR3 is 15 residues. Germline V gene data show CDR1 as LNHDA and CDR2 as SQIVND (reference sequence). The CDR3 region is CASSPGTSGAYEQYF. CDR3 in DNA: TGTGCCAGTAGTCCAGGGACTAGCGGGGCCTACGAGCAGTACTTC.

This rearrangement joins TRBV5-1 to TRBJ2-5; D uncertain. Germline CDR1 and CDR2: SGHRS and YFSETQ. This CDR3 contains 16 residues. Trimming pared 5 bases from V and 0 bases from J, leaving 17 bases between. The CDR3 DNA sequence: TGCGCCAGCAGACCAGGATGGGCCGCATACCAAGAGACCCAGTACTTC. It is translated as CASRPGWAAYQETQYF.

This clone was detected once. The rearrangement joins TRBV6-6 to TRBJ1-2; D remains unclear. Germline CDR1 and CDR2: MNHNY and SVGAGI (reference sequence). The CDR3 totals 11 residues. V was pared by 5 bases and J by 5 bases, with 6 bases between. The DNA of the CDR3 is TGTGCCAGCAGTGCCAGTTATGGCTACACCTTC. Its protein product is CASSASYGYTF.

This rearrangement joins TRBV3-1 (or the pseudogene TRBV3-2) to TRBJ2-3; 11 positions match TRBD2. The CDR3 consists of 15 residues. Per germline, CDR1 LGHDT and CDR2 YNNKEL (reference sequence). The V gene end was trimmed by 3 bases and the J gene end by 2 bases; junction bases not matched to a gene: 1. The CDR3 region is CASSQTSGNTDTQYF. CDR3 in DNA: TGTGCCAGCAGCCAGACTAGCGGGAACACAGATACGCAGTATTTT.

The rearrangement joins TRBV19 to TRBJ1-2; D may be TRBD1 (6 bases). The CDR3 is made up of 16 amino acids. V was cut by 4 bases and J by 2 bases, with 17 bases left in between. Germline CDR1 LNHDA, CDR2 SQIVND (reference sequence). CDR3 loop: CASSRSTGPLNYGYTF. Here the CDR3 DNA reads TGTGCCAGTAGTAGGAGTACAGGGCCCCTCAACTATGGCTACACCTTC.

This clone was observed a few times. One junction end disagrees with the germline gene, perhaps due to a read error. V is TRBV10-3 and J is TRBJ1-1; D gene uncertain. The CDR3 contains 8 residues. Per the germline V gene, CDR1 is ENHRY and CDR2 is SYGVKD. This CDR3 is CALAPEGF. CDR3 nucleotide sequence: TGTGCCCTGGCACCCGAGGGATTT.

This chain links TRBV11-3 with TRBJ1-1, with 8 bases aligning to TRBD1. Germline V gives CDR1 SGHNT, CDR2 YENEEA. The CDR3 runs 14 residues. V was clipped by 5 bases and J by 1 base; unmatched bases: 3. The CDR3 DNA is TGTGCCAGCAGCATGACAGGGGCGAACACTGAAGCTTTCTTT. Translated, it gives CASSMTGANTEAFF.

CDR3 coding DNA: TGTGCCAGCAGCTTAAATCAGGCGACCCAGCATTTT. Its protein product is CASSLNQATQHF. The chain carries TRBV7-9 and TRBJ1-5; D gene unclear. Per the germline V gene, CDR1 is SEHNR and CDR2 is FQNEAQ (reference sequence). V was cut by 2 bases and J by 11 bases, with 10 bases left in between. This CDR3 is 12 amino acids long.

This clone was seen once. This CDR3 reads CASSLSDSSYNEQFF. Written as DNA, the CDR3 is TGTGCCAGCAGCTTGAGCGACAGCTCCTACAATGAGCAGTTCTTC. The genes are TRBV7-9 and TRBJ2-1; possibly TRBD1 for D (5 bases). Germline-derived CDR1 and CDR2 are SEHNR and FQNEAQ (reference sequence). V dropped 3 bases and J dropped 0 bases, with 9 bases sitting between them. CDR3 length: 15 amino acids.

This chain joins TRBV3-1 (or the pseudogene TRBV3-2) and TRBJ2-4; tentative D call: TRBD1 (6 bases). Trimming removed 3 bases from V and 2 bases from J, with 14 bases in between. CDR1 and CDR2 (germline): LGHDT, YNNKEL (reference sequence). This CDR3 spans 16 amino acids. The CDR3, as DNA: TGTGCCAGCAGCCAGATGGGGGCCTGGCCCAAAAACATTCAGTACTTC. The encoded protein is CASSQMGAWPKNIQYF.

The chain carries TRBV20-1 and TRBJ1-2; TRBD1 is a possible D gene (6 bases). This CDR3 comprises 16 residues. CDR1 and CDR2 from the germline V gene are DFQATT and SNEGSKA (reference sequence). V gave up 3 bases and J gave up 0 bases, with 17 bases separating them. The CDR3 DNA follows: TGCAGTGCTAGTCCGGGGGGGGCCGTAGCTAACTATGGCTACACCTTC. It specifies CSASPGGAVANYGYTF.

This rearrangement joins TRBV6-5 to TRBJ1-2; TRBD1 aligns across 7 bases. V lost 7 bases, J lost 2 bases, and 7 bases stayed unmatched. The germline CDR1 and CDR2 sequences are MNHEY and SVGAGI. The length of the CDR3 is 14 residues. The CDR3 region is CASIFSGGNYGYTF. The CDR3 coding sequence is TGTGCCAGCATCTTCTCAGGGGGAAACTATGGCTACACCTTC.

The genes are TRBV5-4 and TRBJ2-5; TRBD1 matches at 7 bases. Germline CDR1 reads SGHNT; CDR2 reads YYREEE (reference sequence). Losses at the gene ends were 4 bases for V and 2 bases for J; bases not matched to a gene: 2. The CDR3 is 13 amino acids. The CDR3 DNA reads as TGTGCCAGCAGCCGGGACAGTCAAGAGACCCAGTACTTC. Protein: CASSRDSQETQYF.

This chain connects TRBV28 to TRBJ2-2; 9 positions agree with TRBD2. CDR3 length: 17 residues. The germline CDR1 and CDR2 sequences are MDHEN and SYDVKM. J lost 6 bases, V lost 5 bases, and 13 bases had no gene match. The CDR3 spells CASSRGRGSGRAGELFF. The CDR3 coding sequence is TGTGCCAGCAGTCGGGGCCGGGGTAGCGGGAGAGCCGGGGAGCTGTTTTTT.

The chain uses TRBV3-1 (or the pseudogene TRBV3-2) and TRBJ1-1; no clear D gene. Germline CDR1 LGHDT, CDR2 YNNKEL (reference sequence). This CDR3 spans 13 amino acids. V lost 2 bases, J lost 3 bases, and 7 bases lay in between. The CDR3 DNA follows: TGTGCCAGCAGCCAATTTGTAGACACTGAAGCTTTCTTT. It is translated as CASSQFVDTEAFF.

Written as DNA, the CDR3 is TGTGCCATCAGTGAGTCAGGAGGGACCCAGTACTTC. It yields the protein CAISESGGTQYF. The chain has TRBV10-3 and TRBJ2-5; perhaps TRBD2 as D (5 bases). Germline CDR1 and CDR2: ENHRY and SYGVKD. Trimming removed 0 bases at V and 7 bases at J, with 6 bases between. The CDR3 spans 12 residues.

The rearrangement links TRBV27 to TRBJ2-3; D is undetermined. The V end lost 0 bases, the J end lost 1 base, and 8 bases lay between the germline ends. CDR1 and CDR2 from the germline V gene are MNHEY and SMNVEV (reference sequence). The CDR3 extends over 15 amino acids. CDR3 residues: CASSLSVYGTDTQYF. CDR3 nucleotides: TGTGCCAGCAGTTTATCGGTCTATGGCACAGATACGCAGTATTTT.

The V call is TRBV11-2, the J call TRBJ2-3; the D gene is possibly TRBD1 (5 bases). This CDR3 has 14 amino acids. V dropped 0 bases and J dropped 6 bases, with 10 bases sitting between them. CDR1 and CDR2 from the germline V gene are SGHAT and FQNNGV. The CDR3: CASSLDLGLDTQYF. The CDR3 DNA follows: TGTGCCAGCAGCTTAGATTTGGGGCTGGATACGCAGTATTTT.

The V gene is TRBV5-4, the J gene TRBJ2-2; 8 positions agree with TRBD1. Germline CDR1 SGHNT, CDR2 YYREEE (reference sequence). The CDR3 length is 15 residues. V was pared by 0 bases and J by 7 bases, with 5 bases of the junction left unmatched. The CDR3 here is CASSLGQGMLGELFF. The CDR3 coding sequence is TGTGCCAGCAGCTTGGGACAGGGGATGCTCGGGGAGCTGTTTTTT.

This clone is a singleton in its sample. The V gene is TRBV4-1, the J gene TRBJ1-1, with D perhaps matching TRBD1 (6 bases). Germline-derived CDR1 and CDR2 are MGHRA and YSYEKL. The CDR3 loop spans 17 amino acids. V lost 4 bases to trimming and J lost 0 bases, with 18 bases between them. In DNA, the CDR3 is TGCGCCAGCAGCCCCTGGCAGGGAGGGGGAATGAACACTGAAGCTTTCTTT. Translated, it gives CASSPWQGGGMNTEAFF.

The chain recombines TRBV19 with TRBJ1-1, with 10 bases matching TRBD1. The CDR3 extends over 16 amino acids. The V segment lost 5 bases and the J segment 3 bases; nucleotides outside the gene matches: 9. From germline, CDR1 is LNHDA and CDR2 SQIVND (reference sequence). CDR3 region: CASSARDRGHDTEAFF. The CDR3 nucleotides are TGTGCCAGTAGTGCCCGCGACAGGGGGCACGACACTGAAGCTTTCTTT.

The chain is built from TRBV18 and TRBJ1-2; 9 bases agree with TRBD1. The CDR3 has 18 residues. V shed 2 bases, J shed 5 bases, and the junction held 15 bases outside the gene matches. Germline V gives CDR1 KGHSH, CDR2 LQKENI. The CDR3 sequence is CASSPGQGRPAMEYGYTF. CDR3 nucleotides: TGTGCCAGCTCACCAGGACAGGGGAGGCCGGCAATGGAGTATGGCTACACCTTC.

The chain has TRBV13 and TRBJ1-1; the D gene is possibly TRBD1 (6 bases). CDR1 is PRHDT, CDR2 FYEKMQ, per germline (reference sequence). The CDR3 contains 14 residues. The V gene lost 9 bases and the J gene lost 3 bases, with 17 bases spanning the gap. CDR3 protein: CASSAGGRDTEAFF. The CDR3 region has the DNA TGTGCCAGTAGCGCCGGGGGGCGGGACACTGAAGCTTTCTTT.

This clone was found once. The chain uses TRBV2 and TRBJ1-5, with unresolved D. The CDR3 spans 13 residues. Germline CDR1 SNHLY, CDR2 FYNNEI. V was shortened by 4 bases and J by 6 bases, with 10 bases between the two germline ends. The CDR3 region is CASSGWRGQPQHF. The CDR3 bases are TGTGCCAGCAGTGGTTGGCGCGGTCAGCCCCAGCATTTT.

This chain uses TRBV5-1 with TRBJ2-3; 12 positions agree with TRBD2. The CDR3 covers 16 residues. Trimming took 0 bases from V and 5 from J; bases not matched to a gene: 4. CDR1 and CDR2 (germline): SGHRS, YFSETQ. The CDR3 DNA reads TGCGCCAGCAGCTTGGGACTAGCGGGAGTGATAGATACGCAGTATTTT. Protein sequence: CASSLGLAGVIDTQYF.

The chain joins TRBV5-1 to TRBJ1-1; 8 positions match TRBD1. Losses at the gene ends were 3 bases for V and 2 bases for J; bases not matched to a gene: 6. This CDR3 contains 15 residues. Looked up from germline, CDR1 is SGHRS and CDR2 is YFSETQ. The CDR3 here is CASSSGQAANTEAFF. In DNA form, the CDR3 reads TGCGCCAGCAGCTCGGGACAGGCGGCCAACACTGAAGCTTTCTTT. Looking up the rest from reference TRBV5-1 and TRBJ1-1 gives the full variable domain: KAGVTQTPRYLIKTRGQQVTLSCSPISGHRSVSWYQQTPGQGLQFLFEYFSETQRNKGNFPGRFSGRQFSNSRSEMNVSTLELGDSALYLCASSSGQAANTEAFFGQGTRLTVV.

This rearrangement joins TRBV7-9 to TRBJ1-4; 7 bases are a match to TRBD1. The junction had 2 bases not matched to a gene; V was cut back by 5 bases and J by 8 bases. The length of the CDR3 is 12 residues. In germline, CDR1 is SEHNR, CDR2 FQNEAQ (reference sequence). CDR3 sequence reads: CASSPDREKLFF. DNA for the CDR3: TGTGCCAGCAGCCCGGACAGGGAAAAACTGTTTTTT.

The table lists this clone with a few counts. The chain couples TRBV28 to TRBJ2-7; 8 bases agree with TRBD1. The germline gives CDR1 MDHEN, CDR2 SYDVKM. V shed 2 bases, J shed 1 base, and the junction held 7 bases outside the gene matches. The CDR3 consists of 16 residues. The CDR3 sequence: CASSLIPGQGSYEQYF. The CDR3 DNA is TGTGCCAGCAGTTTAATCCCCGGACAGGGTTCCTACGAGCAGTACTTC. The complete variable domain, with remaining parts taken from reference TRBV28 and TRBJ2-7, reads DVKVTQSSRYLVKRTGEKVFLECVQDMDHENMFWYRQDPGLGLRLIYFSYDVKMKEKGDIPEGYSVSREKKERFSLILESASTNQTSMYLCASSLIPGQGSYEQYFGPGTRLTVT.

DNA of the CDR3: TGTGCCACCAGCACTTTCCGAGGGACAACTAATGAAAAACTGTTTTTT. It codes for CATSTFRGTTNEKLFF. The chain carries TRBV15 and TRBJ1-4, with no clear D. This CDR3 has 16 residues. Germline loops: CDR1 LNHNV, CDR2 YYDKDF (reference sequence). With 4 bases removed from V and 0 bases from J, the gap between germline ends came to 12 bases.